The rows below give T cell receptor beta chains drawn from one sample of a study of neurological immune-mediated disorders. MiXCR, run by TCRdb on the 5' RACE reads, gives a single entry per CDR3 protein. This sample has some 38,000 distinct CDR3 sequences, with over 8.5% found just once. Source material: PBMCs. The receptor source for this set is a man aged 55 to 70 with HTLV-1-associated myelopathy (HAM/TSP). The CDR3 runs from the conserved cysteine through the conserved F or W. The D gene is left open where the match is weak. Size values are once, few and many counts, or a class for expanded clones, and some rows have none.

clone_size,j_call,v_call,cdr3_length,d_call,cdr3_nt,cdr3_aa
many,TRBJ2-7,TRBV7-2,17,TRBD1,TGTGCCAGCAGCTTAGCGGTCCTTACTGGACAGGCCAACGAGCAGTACTTC,CASSLAVLTGQANEQYF
many,TRBJ2-7,TRBV20-1,18,TRBD2,TGCAGTGCTAGAGATGGGACTAGCGGGAGGGAATTTTCCTACGAGCAGTACTTC,CSARDGTSGREFSYEQYF
many,TRBJ1-1,TRBV3-1,13,.,TGTGCCAGCAGCGGCCGACACGGGACAATGGCTTTCTTT,CASSGRHGTMAFF
few,TRBJ2-7,TRBV19,14,.,TGTGCCAGTAGTATGGGGACTGGGATCTACGAGCAGTACTTC,CASSMGTGIYEQYF
many,TRBJ2-2,TRBV4-1,15,.,TGCGCCAGCAGCCAAGATGAGGGGGAGGACGGGGAGCTGTTTTTT,CASSQDEGEDGELFF
many,TRBJ1-5,TRBV12-3/TRBV12-4,14,.,TGTGCCAGCAGTTTAGGAGGACGCAATCAGCCCCAGCATTTT,CASSLGGRNQPQHF
many,TRBJ2-1,TRBV20-1,13,.,TGCAGTGCTAGAGGACCCGGGGTGTCTGAGCAGTTCTTC,CSARGPGVSEQFF
many,TRBJ1-1,TRBV12-3/TRBV12-4,16,.,TGTGCCAGCAGGGCAGGGTTTTCCTTTGGAGACACTGAAGCTTTCTTT,CASRAGFSFGDTEAFF
many,TRBJ2-5,TRBV5-6,13,.,TGTGCCAGCAGCCCCGACACGGAAGAGACCCAGTACTTC,CASSPDTEETQYF
many,TRBJ2-1,TRBV5-1,15,TRBD2,TGCGCCAGCAGGCTAGCGGTTAGCTCCTACAATGAGCAGTTCTTC,CASRLAVSSYNEQFF
many,TRBJ1-6,TRBV4-1,16,.,TGCGCCAGCAGCCCCTTCAGTAGGGCCGAGGGATCACCCCTCCACTTT,CASSPFSRAEGSPLHF
many,TRBJ2-2,TRBV4-1,18,TRBD1,TGCGCCAGCAGCCAAGCTCTAGCGGGACAGGGGGCTGGCGGGGAGCTGTTTTTT,CASSQALAGQGAGGELFF
many,TRBJ2-3,TRBV6-1,14,.,TGTGCCAGCAGTGTGGGACTGGTGACAGATACGCAGTATTTT,CASSVGLVTDTQYF
many,TRBJ2-7,TRBV5-8,13,.,TGTGCCAGCAGCCCCGGGGCGTACTACGAGCAGTACTTC,CASSPGAYYEQYF
many,TRBJ1-3,TRBV19,13,.,TGTGCCAGTAGAACAGGACAAAGAAACACCATATATTTT,CASRTGQRNTIYF
many,TRBJ2-6,TRBV6-5,16,.,TGTGCCAGCGGGGGTGCCGAGGGGTCGGGGGCCAACGTCCTGACTTTC,CASGGAEGSGANVLTF
once,TRBJ1-2,TRBV18,18,TRBD1,TGTGCCAGCTCACCGCGGACAGGTTCTCTTGTGTATAACTATGGCTACACCTTC,CASSPRTGSLVYNYGYTF
many,TRBJ1-4,TRBV27,20,TRBD1,TGTGCCAGCAGTTTATCCCAGGACAGGGGTGGGGGACTCGCTAATGAAAAACTGTTTTTT,CASSLSQDRGGGLANEKLFF
once,TRBJ1-5,TRBV12-3/TRBV12-4,15,TRBD1,TGTGCCAGCAGTCCGGGGACAGGGGACAATCAGCCCCAGCATTTT,CASSPGTGDNQPQHF
many,TRBJ2-3,TRBV7-2,16,TRBD2,TGTGCCAGCAGCCGCACACTAGCGGGAGCGTCGGATACGCAGTATTTT,CASSRTLAGASDTQYF
.,TRBJ2-7,TRBV20-1,15,TRBD2,TGCAGTGCTAGACCGCTTGGACTAGCGGGAGGAGAGCAGTACTTC,CSARPLGLAGGEQYF
.,TRBJ1-1,TRBV6-1,13,TRBD1,TGTGCCAGCAGTCAGGACAGGGCGGCTGAAGCTTTCTTT,CASSQDRAAEAFF
many,TRBJ1-4,TRBV4-2,15,TRBD1,TGTGCCAGCAGCCAGAGGACAGGGGGCGATGAAAAACTGTTTTTT,CASSQRTGGDEKLFF
many,TRBJ1-2,TRBV5-5,13,.,TGTGCCTCCGGGCGGGTCACCGAGGGTGGCTACACCTTC,CASGRVTEGGYTF
many,TRBJ2-5,TRBV5-1,14,TRBD2,TGCGCCAGCAGCTCTACTAGCGGTGGCGAGACCCAGTACTTC,CASSSTSGGETQYF
many,TRBJ1-2,TRBV29-1,13,.,TGCAGCGTTGGTCGGGCCGGAGACTATGGCTACACCTTC,CSVGRAGDYGYTF
few,TRBJ1-6,TRBV4-1,15,.,TGCGCCAGCAGCCCCCTCCCCAACCCGAATTCACCCCTCCACTTT,CASSPLPNPNSPLHF
many,TRBJ2-7,TRBV4-1,14,TRBD1,TGCGCCAGCAGCCCACAGGGACAGCTCTACGAGCAGTACTTC,CASSPQGQLYEQYF
many,TRBJ2-2,TRBV7-2,13,.,TGTGCCAGCAGCTTTGGGAACACCGGGGAGCTGTTTTTT,CASSFGNTGELFF
many,TRBJ2-3,TRBV5-1,14,.,TGCGCCAGCAGCTTGGATAAGGGCACAGATACGCAGTATTTT,CASSLDKGTDTQYF
many,TRBJ2-3,TRBV7-8,14,.,TGTGCCAGCAGCTTAGTCCGGGGGACGGATACGCAGTATTTT,CASSLVRGTDTQYF
many,TRBJ2-7,TRBV20-1,13,.,TGCAGTGCACCGGGCAACAGTGAATACGAGCAGTACTTC,CSAPGNSEYEQYF
many,TRBJ1-1,TRBV20-1,13,.,TGCAGTGCCACAGGGACTCTGCGCACTGAAGCTTTCTTT,CSATGTLRTEAFF
many,TRBJ2-3,TRBV20-1,16,TRBD2,TGCAGTGCTAGAGCTAGGGCGGGAGTTTCAAGAGATACGCAGTATTTT,CSARARAGVSRDTQYF
few,TRBJ1-1,TRBV27,12,.,TGTGCCAGCAGCCCCCGGTGGGGTGAAGCTTTCTTT,CASSPRWGEAFF
.,TRBJ2-7,TRBV20-1,18,TRBD2,TGCAGTGCTAGAGAACCAGGGACTAGCGGGATAAGGACCTACGAGCAGTACTTC,CSAREPGTSGIRTYEQYF
many,TRBJ2-3,TRBV24-1,14,.,TGTGCCACCAGTGAAGGGGGGCGGGCAGATACGCAGTATTTT,CATSEGGRADTQYF
many,TRBJ2-1,TRBV5-1,14,TRBD1,TGCGCCAGCAGCTCGCAGGGGGCCTACAATGAGCAGTTCTTC,CASSSQGAYNEQFF
.,TRBJ2-3,TRBV29-1,13,.,TGCAGCGTTGAAGCCTACACAACAGATACGCAGTATTTT,CSVEAYTTDTQYF
many,TRBJ2-2,TRBV19,20,TRBD2,TGTGCCAGTAGTATAGATCCGGGACTAGCGGGAGTACTTGTCACCGGGGAGCTGTTTTTT,CASSIDPGLAGVLVTGELFF
.,TRBJ2-5,TRBV4-2,16,.,TGTGCCAGCAGCCAGGCGACCCATGGGCTTCAAGAGACCCAGTACTTC,CASSQATHGLQETQYF
.,TRBJ2-2,TRBV12-3/TRBV12-4,21,.,.,CASSRQGGNVLTFGATGELFF
many,TRBJ2-7,TRBV6-6,15,TRBD1,TGTGCCAGCAGTTACTCGCGGACAGGGGCCTACGAGCAGTACTTC,CASSYSRTGAYEQYF
many,TRBJ2-1,TRBV20-1,14,.,TGCAGTGCCGTGCCAGGGATCGGGGTAGGTGAGCAGTTCTTC,CSAVPGIGVGEQFF
many,TRBJ1-1,TRBV7-9,15,TRBD1,TGTGCCAGCAGCTTAGGGGGACAGGTGAACACTGAAGCTTTCTTT,CASSLGGQVNTEAFF
many,TRBJ2-3,TRBV9,13,.,TGTGCCAGCAGCGTAGGGGGCACAGATACGCAGTATTTT,CASSVGGTDTQYF
medium-sized,TRBJ2-7,TRBV10-3,13,.,TGTGCCATCAGTGAGAAGAGCTCCTACGAGCAGTACTTC,CAISEKSSYEQYF
many,TRBJ1-1,TRBV28,14,.,TGTGCCAGCAGTTTAGGCAACAGAAACACTGAAGCTTTCTTT,CASSLGNRNTEAFF
many,TRBJ1-4,TRBV20-1,13,.,TGCAGTGCTTTGAAAAGGGGAGGCGAAAAACTGTTTTTT,CSALKRGGEKLFF
many,TRBJ2-7,TRBV6-5,13,.,TGTGCCAGCAGGAGGGACCGACCGGGGGAGCAGTACTTC,CASRRDRPGEQYF
few,TRBJ2-1,TRBV15,12,TRBD2,TGTGCCGCCGGCGGGGGCTACAATGAGCAGTTCTTC,CAAGGGYNEQFF
many,TRBJ2-5,TRBV29-1,12,.,TGCAGCGTTCAGGGATCAAGAGAGACCCAGTACTTC,CSVQGSRETQYF